This TCR beta chain was captured by sequencing in a study of shared clonotypes between healthy human individuals. Germline V gene lookup returns CDR1 SGHRS and CDR2 YFSETQ. The V gene end was trimmed by 4 bases and the J gene end by 6 bases; junction bases not matched to a gene: 11. This CDR3 comprises 18 residues. Healthy HIV-negative adults without recent acute infections or vaccinations served as donors. Among the donors, all were Caucasian adults who lived in Nashville, Tennessee. Sorted-subset replicate PCRs used roughly 220 ng DNA, about 30,000 T cell genomes. Method: immunoSEQ multiplex PCR; TCRdb's copy keeps in-frame clones and lacks some. The table has about 2.4 million clones, approximately 93% seen once.

The clonotype comes from a man younger than 30 in good health. Some clones in this sample may be carry-over from other donors' samples. The sequencing input was naive CD4+ T cells from PBMCs. The subset was: CD45RA+ positively selected. The V gene is TRBV5-1, the J gene TRBJ2-1, with TRBD2 matching 15 bases. The CDR3 loop is CASSPWTSGRDSSNEQFF. The CDR3 nucleotides are TGCGCCAGCAGCCCATGGACTAGCGGGAGGGATAGTTCCAATGAGCAGTTCTTC.